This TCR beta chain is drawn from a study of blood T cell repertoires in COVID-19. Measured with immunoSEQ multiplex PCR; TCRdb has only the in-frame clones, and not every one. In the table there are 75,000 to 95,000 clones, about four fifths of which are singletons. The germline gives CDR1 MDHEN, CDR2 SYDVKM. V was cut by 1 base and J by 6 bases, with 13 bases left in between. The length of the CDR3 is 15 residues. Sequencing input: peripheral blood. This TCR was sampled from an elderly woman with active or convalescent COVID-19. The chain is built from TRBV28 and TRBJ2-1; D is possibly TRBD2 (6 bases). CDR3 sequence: CASSLFWRDRNEQFF. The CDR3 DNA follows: TGTGCCAGCAGTTTATTCTGGCGGGACCGCAATGAGCAGTTCTTC. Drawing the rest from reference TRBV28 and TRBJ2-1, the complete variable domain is DVKVTQSSRYLVKRTGEKVFLECVQDMDHENMFWYRQDPGLGLRLIYFSYDVKMKEKGDIPEGYSVSREKKERFSLILESASTNQTSMYLCASSLFWRDRNEQFFGPGTRLTVL.